This T cell receptor (beta chain) was observed in a study of CD4+ T cells in melanoma. Trimming removed 1 base from V and 4 bases from J; junction bases left unmatched: 4. CDR3 length: 14 residues. Germline V gives CDR1 KGHSH, CDR2 LQKENI. Study-wide results and limits: Diverse differentiation states were reported for melanoma neoantigen-specific CD4+ T cells. A reported correlation linked neoantigen-specific CD4+ T cells to CD8+, macrophage and B cell function.

The table came from immunoSEQ multiplex PCR; TCRdb's copy has only in-frame clones and leaves some out. The sample has some 13,000 clones; around 70% are singletons. This clone was detected a few times. Its antigen is as yet unknown. The chain is built from TRBV18 and TRBJ2-7, with 7 bases lining up with TRBD1. Source material: cells from a culture (not recorded whether cultured in vitro). This receptor was obtained from a human donor with melanoma. The CDR3 DNA is TGTGCCAGCTCACCACGGCAGGGGGTGTACGAGCAGTACTTC. Protein: CASSPRQGVYEQYF.